The 10 T cell receptor beta chains below were found in one sample sequenced in a study of a mutant IDH1 vaccine in newly diagnosed glioma. Some clones are missing from TCRdb's copy, which holds only in-frame ones; the method was immunoSEQ multiplex PCR. The repertoire holds 90,000 to 100,000 clones, around 90% seen once, with roughly 0.61% in the top ten. Regarding time point: baseline, week 1 (first vaccination visit). Specified treatment: pre-vaccination baseline after standard-of-care therapy. The specimen comprised PBMCs, sampled from a glioma patient treated with radiotherapy, temozolomide or both. The receptor source for this set is a woman between 45 and 60 years old with glioma.

The J gene is TRBJ2-7, the V gene TRBV19; 7 bases map to TRBD2. The CDR3 contains 15 residues. The J segment lost 0 bases and the V segment lost 5 bases, leaving 7 bases of the junction unmatched. Germline loops: CDR1 LNHDA, CDR2 SQIVND (reference sequence). The chain's CDR3 is CASSPLGGVSYEQYF. DNA for the CDR3: TGTGCCAGTAGTCCCCTGGGGGGGGTCTCCTACGAGCAGTACTTC.

Regarding this clone: At one end the junction does not follow the germline gene, possibly because of a read error. The chain joins TRBV7-7 to TRBJ2-7; D remains unclear. This CDR3 has 13 amino acids. Germline assignment: CDR1 SSHAT and CDR2 FNYEAQ (reference sequence). This CDR3 is CASSLERSYEQYF. In nucleotides, the CDR3 is TGTGCTAGCAGCTTAGAACGGAGCTACGAGCAGTACTTC.

V is TRBV7-8 and J is TRBJ1-6, with D possibly being TRBD1 (6 bases). The CDR3 extends over 15 amino acids. CDR1 and CDR2 (germline): SGHVS, FQNEAQ. The ends were cut back, 5 bases at V and 7 bases at J, with 15 bases in the middle. DNA of the CDR3: TGTGCCAGCAGCCCGATTGGGCAGGGGAATTCACCCCTCCACTTT. Amino acid sequence: CASSPIGQGNSPLHF.

The rearrangement links TRBV7-3 to TRBJ2-2; D remains ambiguous. Germline CDR1 SGHTA, CDR2 FQGTGA. CDR3 size: 14 residues. The ends were cut back, 3 bases at V and 0 bases at J, with 5 bases in the middle. Here the CDR3 reads CASSFGSNTGELFF. CDR3 in DNA: TGTGCCAGCAGCTTCGGATCGAACACCGGGGAGCTGTTTTTT.

V and J are TRBV27 and TRBJ1-1, with 8 bases identical to TRBD1. The V and J ends lost 4 bases and 3 bases, in that order; junction bases with no gene match: 10. The CDR3 extends over 16 amino acids. Germline CDR1 is MNHEY and CDR2 is SMNVEV (reference sequence). The CDR3 coding sequence is TGTGCCAGCAGTTCCAACAGGGGGGGGGTTGACACTGAAGCTTTCTTT. Encoded protein: CASSSNRGGVDTEAFF.

This clone was picked up one time. This chain connects TRBV5-1 to TRBJ2-7; no clear D gene. The CDR3 covers 12 residues. V was cut by 1 base and J by 3 bases, with 5 bases left in between. Germline assignment: CDR1 SGHRS and CDR2 YFSETQ. The CDR3 bases are TGCGCCAGCAGCTTGATAGGCTACGAGCAGTACTTC. This encodes CASSLIGYEQYF.

V gene TRBV18 combines with J gene TRBJ2-2; TRBD2 is a possible D gene (5 bases). Trimming pared 1 base from V and 4 bases from J, leaving 7 bases between. The germline V gene has CDR1 KGHSH and CDR2 LQKENI. The CDR3 length is 14 residues. The CDR3 DNA reads TGTGCCAGCTCACCACAGGAGGTCACCGGGGAGCTGTTTTTT. Translation gives CASSPQEVTGELFF.

The chain joins TRBV25-1 to TRBJ1-5; no reliable D call. Trimming shortened V by 4 bases and J by 0 bases, and 7 bases separated the two germline ends. Germline values: CDR1 MGHDK, CDR2 SYGVNS. The CDR3 loop spans 14 amino acids. DNA for the CDR3: TGTGCCAGCAGTGGACCCTATAGCAATCAGCCCCAGCATTTT. This translates into CASSGPYSNQPQHF.

This chain connects TRBV28 to TRBJ2-7, with a possible D match to TRBD2 (6 bases). The length of the CDR3 is 15 residues. V was clipped by 6 bases and J by 3 bases, with 18 bases between them. CDR1 MDHEN and CDR2 SYDVKM come from the germline V gene. The CDR3 protein is CASSDPGSGVYEQYF. CDR3 coding DNA: TGTGCCAGCAGCGATCCCGGGAGTGGGGTCTACGAGCAGTACTTC.

The genes are TRBV9 and TRBJ2-3; TRBD2 matches at 10 bases. Germline lookup yields CDR1 SGDLS and CDR2 YYNGEE. With 4 bases clipped from V and 1 base from J, the junction kept 9 bases outside the gene matches. The CDR3 sequence is 17 residues long. The CDR3 DNA reads TGTGCCAGCAGCCCACCTGGGGGACTAGCGCGCACAGATACGCAGTATTTT. This gives the protein CASSPPGGLARTDTQYF.